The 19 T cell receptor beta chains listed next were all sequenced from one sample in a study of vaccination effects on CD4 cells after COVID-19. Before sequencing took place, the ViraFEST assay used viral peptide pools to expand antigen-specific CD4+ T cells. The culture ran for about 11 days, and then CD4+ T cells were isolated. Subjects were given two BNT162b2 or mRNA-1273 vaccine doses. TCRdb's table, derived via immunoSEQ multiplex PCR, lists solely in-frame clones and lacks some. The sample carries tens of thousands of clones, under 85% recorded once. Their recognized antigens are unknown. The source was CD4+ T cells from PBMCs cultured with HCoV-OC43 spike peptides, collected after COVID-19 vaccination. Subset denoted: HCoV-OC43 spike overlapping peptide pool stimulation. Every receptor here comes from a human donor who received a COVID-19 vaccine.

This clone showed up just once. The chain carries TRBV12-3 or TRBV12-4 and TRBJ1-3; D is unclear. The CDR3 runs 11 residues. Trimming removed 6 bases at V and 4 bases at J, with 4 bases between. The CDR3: CASSIGNTIYF. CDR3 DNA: TGTGCCAGCAGCATCGGAAACACCATATATTTT.

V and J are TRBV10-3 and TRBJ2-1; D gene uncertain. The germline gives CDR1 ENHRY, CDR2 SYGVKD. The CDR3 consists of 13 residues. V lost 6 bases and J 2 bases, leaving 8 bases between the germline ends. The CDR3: CAISEQTYNEQFF. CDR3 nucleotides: TGTGCCATCAGCGAGCAGACCTACAATGAGCAGTTCTTC.

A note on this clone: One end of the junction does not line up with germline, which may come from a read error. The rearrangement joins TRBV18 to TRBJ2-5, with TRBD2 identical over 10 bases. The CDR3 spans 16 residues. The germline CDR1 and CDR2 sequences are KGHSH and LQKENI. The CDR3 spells CASSPFSGRYQEAQYF. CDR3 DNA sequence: TGTGCCAGCTCACCATTTAGCGGGAGGTACCAAGAGGCCCAGTACTTC.

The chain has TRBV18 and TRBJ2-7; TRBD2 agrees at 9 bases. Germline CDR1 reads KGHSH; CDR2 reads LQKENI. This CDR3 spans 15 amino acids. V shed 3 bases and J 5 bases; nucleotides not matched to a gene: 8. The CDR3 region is CASSPRLAGIDEQYF. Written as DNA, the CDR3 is TGTGCCAGCTCACCGCGGCTAGCGGGAATCGACGAGCAGTACTTC.

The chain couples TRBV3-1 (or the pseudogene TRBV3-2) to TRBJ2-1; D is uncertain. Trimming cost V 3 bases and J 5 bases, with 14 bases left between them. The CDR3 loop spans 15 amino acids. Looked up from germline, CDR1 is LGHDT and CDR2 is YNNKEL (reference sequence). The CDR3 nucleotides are TGTGCCAGCAGCCAGATGGCGGCTAGTGACAATGAGCAGTTCTTC. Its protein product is CASSQMAASDNEQFF.

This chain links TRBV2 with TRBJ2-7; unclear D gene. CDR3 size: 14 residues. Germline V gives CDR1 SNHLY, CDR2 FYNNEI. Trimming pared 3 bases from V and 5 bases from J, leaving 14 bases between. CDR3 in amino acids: CASSDFQDIHEQYF. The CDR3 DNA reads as TGTGCCAGCAGTGATTTTCAGGATATCCACGAGCAGTACTTC.

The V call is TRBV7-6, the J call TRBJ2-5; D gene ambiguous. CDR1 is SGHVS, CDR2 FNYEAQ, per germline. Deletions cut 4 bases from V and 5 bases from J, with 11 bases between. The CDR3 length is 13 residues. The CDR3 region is CASSSLGTETQYF. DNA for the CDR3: TGTGCCAGCAGCTCTCTAGGCACGGAGACCCAGTACTTC.

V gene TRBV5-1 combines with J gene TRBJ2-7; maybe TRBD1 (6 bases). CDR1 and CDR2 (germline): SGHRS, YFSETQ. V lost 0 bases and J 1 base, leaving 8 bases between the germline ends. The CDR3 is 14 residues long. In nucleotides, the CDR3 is TGCGCCAGCAGCTTGGAACAGGGATCCTACGAGCAGTACTTC. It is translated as CASSLEQGSYEQYF. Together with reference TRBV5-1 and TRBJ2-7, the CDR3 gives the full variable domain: KAGVTQTPRYLIKTRGQQVTLSCSPISGHRSVSWYQQTPGQGLQFLFEYFSETQRNKGNFPGRFSGRQFSNSRSEMNVSTLELGDSALYLCASSLEQGSYEQYFGPGTRLTVT.

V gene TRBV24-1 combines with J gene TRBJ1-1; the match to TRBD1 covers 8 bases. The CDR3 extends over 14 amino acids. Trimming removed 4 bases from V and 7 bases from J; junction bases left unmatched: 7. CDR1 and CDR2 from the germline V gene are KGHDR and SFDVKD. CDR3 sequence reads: CATSEAGTGREAFF. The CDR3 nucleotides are TGTGCCACCAGTGAAGCCGGGACAGGCCGTGAAGCTTTCTTT.

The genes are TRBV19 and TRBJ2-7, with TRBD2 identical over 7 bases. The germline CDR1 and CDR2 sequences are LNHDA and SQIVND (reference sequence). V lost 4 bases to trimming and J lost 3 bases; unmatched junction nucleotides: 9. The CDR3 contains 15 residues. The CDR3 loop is CASSKGGAVLYEQYF. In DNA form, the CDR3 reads TGTGCCAGTAGTAAGGGAGGGGCCGTCCTCTACGAGCAGTACTTC.

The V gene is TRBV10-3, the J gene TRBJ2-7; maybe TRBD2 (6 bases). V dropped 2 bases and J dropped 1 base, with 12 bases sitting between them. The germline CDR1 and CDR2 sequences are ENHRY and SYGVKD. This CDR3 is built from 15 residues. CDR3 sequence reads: CAISEPDYFSYEQYF. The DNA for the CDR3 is TGTGCCATCAGTGAGCCGGACTATTTTTCCTACGAGCAGTACTTC.

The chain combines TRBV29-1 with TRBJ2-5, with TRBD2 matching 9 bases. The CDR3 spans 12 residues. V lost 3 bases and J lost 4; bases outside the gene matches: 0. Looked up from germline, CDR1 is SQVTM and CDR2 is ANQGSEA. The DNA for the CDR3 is TGCAGCGTTGAGCGGGGGGGAGAGACCCAGTACTTC. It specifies CSVERGGETQYF.

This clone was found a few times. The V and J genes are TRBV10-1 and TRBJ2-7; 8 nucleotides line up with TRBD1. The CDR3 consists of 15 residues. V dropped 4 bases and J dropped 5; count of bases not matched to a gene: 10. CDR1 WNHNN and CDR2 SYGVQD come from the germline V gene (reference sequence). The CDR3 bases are TGCGCCAGCAGTGCCTCCGGGACAGGCAAAAACGAGCAGTACTTC. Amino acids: CASSASGTGKNEQYF.

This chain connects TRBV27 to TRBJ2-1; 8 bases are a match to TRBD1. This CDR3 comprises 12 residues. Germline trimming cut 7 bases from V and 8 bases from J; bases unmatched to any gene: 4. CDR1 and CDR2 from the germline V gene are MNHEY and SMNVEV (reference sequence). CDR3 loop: CASKGQVDEQFF. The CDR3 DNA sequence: TGTGCCAGCAAGGGACAGGTAGATGAGCAGTTCTTC.

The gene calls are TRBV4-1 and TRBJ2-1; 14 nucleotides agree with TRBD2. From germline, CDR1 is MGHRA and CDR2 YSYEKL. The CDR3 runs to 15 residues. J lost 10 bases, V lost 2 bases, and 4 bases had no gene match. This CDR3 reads CASSQPTSGRGEQFF. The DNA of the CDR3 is TGCGCCAGCAGCCAACCGACTAGCGGGAGGGGGGAGCAGTTCTTC.

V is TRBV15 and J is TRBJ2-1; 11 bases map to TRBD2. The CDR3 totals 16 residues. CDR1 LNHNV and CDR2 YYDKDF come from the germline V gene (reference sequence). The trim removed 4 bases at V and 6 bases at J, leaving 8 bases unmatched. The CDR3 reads CATSILSGRAGNEQFF. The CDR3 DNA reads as TGTGCCACCAGCATCCTTAGCGGGAGGGCGGGCAATGAGCAGTTCTTC.

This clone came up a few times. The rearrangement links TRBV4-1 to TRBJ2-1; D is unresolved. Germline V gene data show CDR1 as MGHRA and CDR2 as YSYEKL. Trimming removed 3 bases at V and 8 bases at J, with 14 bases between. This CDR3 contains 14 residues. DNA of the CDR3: TGCGCCAGCAGCCACTATTCGTCTCAATATGAGCAGTTCTTC. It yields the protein CASSHYSSQYEQFF.

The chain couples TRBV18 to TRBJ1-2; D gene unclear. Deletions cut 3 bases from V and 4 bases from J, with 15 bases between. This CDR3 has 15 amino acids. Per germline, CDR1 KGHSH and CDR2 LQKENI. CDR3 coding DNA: TGTGCCAGCTCACCTCCTATCGGGAAGGGCTATGGCTACACCTTC. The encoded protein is CASSPPIGKGYGYTF.

CDR3 in DNA: TGTGCCAGCAGCCCCCTCTGGGGGTTCTCCATAAGCAATCAGCCCCAGCATTTT. Encoded protein: CASSPLWGFSISNQPQHF. This sequence joins TRBV5-4 and TRBJ1-5, with D perhaps TRBD1 (5 bases). CDR1 SGHNT and CDR2 YYREEE come from the germline V gene (reference sequence). V lost 4 bases, J lost 1 base, and 21 bases lay in between. The CDR3 totals 18 residues.